This T cell receptor (beta chain) comes out of a study of blood T cell repertoires in COVID-19. Study-level background: PBMCs, B-cell-depleted T cells, or T cells were the source of the cDNA or gDNA that made up the material.

Per the authors' pipeline: Amplification from reference gene primers served as the basis for estimated nucleated cell counts. Generated by immunoSEQ multiplex PCR, the TCRdb table keeps only in-frame clones and is missing some. V and J calls and clone size come straight from that table; D and trimming were deduced from the DNA. The sample lists 150,000 to 200,000 clones; roughly three quarters were seen once. The TCR was taken from a woman aged 45-59 years with active or convalescent COVID-19. The material sequenced was peripheral blood.

This CDR3 reads CASSPGLKGGETQYF. CDR3 nucleotides: TGTGCCAGCAGTCCCGGATTGAAGGGCGGGGAGACCCAGTACTTC. This chain connects TRBV3-1 (or the pseudogene TRBV3-2) to TRBJ2-5; D perhaps matches TRBD2 (5 bases). Germline loops: CDR1 LGHDT, CDR2 YNNKEL (reference sequence). CDR3 size: 15 residues. V dropped 6 bases and J dropped 5 bases, with 19 bases sitting between them.